The 26 T cell receptor beta chains given below trace back to one sample, sequenced in a study of OX40 agonist ivuxolimab in advanced cancers. Data came from immunoSEQ multiplex PCR; TCRdb stores just in-frame clones and leaves some out. The sample has 65,000 to 95,000 clones; roughly nine tenths are singletons. The sequenced sample was CD4+ or CD8+ T cells sorted from blood, obtained in a trial of the OX40 agonist ivuxolimab. These receptors all come from an adult with an advanced solid tumor such as melanoma, head and neck, liver or kidney cancer.

The chain is built from TRBV27 and TRBJ2-2; 10 positions match TRBD2. The CDR3 is 15 residues long. From germline, CDR1 is MNHEY and CDR2 SMNVEV (reference sequence). The junction had 4 bases not matched to a gene; V was cut back by 8 bases and J by 1 base. The CDR3 coding sequence is TGTGCCAGCCGTTGGACTAGCGGGAACACCGGGGAGCTGTTTTTT. Protein product: CASRWTSGNTGELFF.

This rearrangement joins TRBV30 to TRBJ1-3, with TRBD1 identical over 7 bases. The trim removed 7 bases at V and 0 bases at J, leaving 3 bases unmatched. Germline V gives CDR1 GTSNPN, CDR2 SVGIG (reference sequence). The CDR3 runs 13 residues. CDR3 protein: CALTGISGNTIYF. The CDR3 DNA follows: TGTGCCTTGACAGGGATCTCTGGAAACACCATATATTTT.

The chain employs TRBV5-1 and TRBJ2-3; perhaps TRBD2 as D (5 bases). This CDR3 contains 15 residues. The V gene's germline CDR1 is SGHRS and CDR2 YFSETQ. V gave up 3 bases and J gave up 0 bases, with 11 bases separating them. The CDR3 loop reads CASSSRVTSTDTQYF. The DNA for the CDR3 is TGCGCCAGCAGCTCGCGGGTCACTAGCACAGATACGCAGTATTTT.

The chain carries TRBV18 and TRBJ2-7; TRBD2 matches 10 bases. V dropped 4 bases and J dropped 4; count of bases not matched to a gene: 4. Germline-derived CDR1 and CDR2 are KGHSH and LQKENI. The CDR3 has 14 amino acids. CDR3 residues: CASSHGTSVYEQYF. CDR3 in DNA: TGTGCCAGCTCACACGGGACTAGCGTATACGAGCAGTACTTC.

V and J are TRBV19 and TRBJ1-5; TRBD1 matches 7 bases. The germline V gene has CDR1 LNHDA and CDR2 SQIVND (reference sequence). J lost 2 bases, V lost 4 bases, and 5 bases had no gene match. The CDR3 extends over 15 amino acids. The CDR3 protein is CASSTTGQGNQPQHF. The DNA of the CDR3 is TGTGCCAGTAGTACCACAGGACAGGGCAATCAGCCCCAGCATTTT.

V usage is TRBV9 and J usage is TRBJ2-7; the match to TRBD1 covers 9 bases. Germline assignment: CDR1 SGDLS and CDR2 YYNGEE. The CDR3 loop spans 16 amino acids. V dropped 2 bases and J dropped 4; count of bases not matched to a gene: 10. In DNA, the CDR3 is TGTGCCAGCAGCGTCAGTCCGGGACAGGGTTTTTACGAGCAGTACTTC. Protein: CASSVSPGQGFYEQYF.

CDR3 in DNA: TGTGCCAGCACCGACAGCAATAGCAATCAGCCCCAGCATTTT. It is translated as CASTDSNSNQPQHF. The rearrangement joins TRBV2 to TRBJ1-5; maybe TRBD1 (5 bases). Trimming removed 7 bases from V and 0 bases from J, with 10 bases in between. CDR1 is SNHLY, CDR2 FYNNEI, per germline. The CDR3 runs 14 residues.

The V and J genes are TRBV27 and TRBJ2-6; D is unresolved. This CDR3 is built from 16 residues. The ends were cut back, 5 bases at V and 0 bases at J, with 11 bases in the middle. CDR1 is MNHEY and CDR2 is SMNVEV in the germline V gene (reference sequence). This chain's CDR3 is CASSLHDNSGANVLTF. The CDR3 coding sequence is TGTGCCAGCAGTCTACATGACAACTCTGGGGCCAACGTCCTGACTTTC.

This clone was counted a single time. This rearrangement joins TRBV4-1 to TRBJ1-5; maybe TRBD1 (5 bases). There are 15 residues in the CDR3. With 1 base removed from V and 3 bases from J, the gap between germline ends came to 10 bases. CDR1 and CDR2 (germline): MGHRA, YSYEKL. CDR3 DNA sequence: TGCGCCAGCAGCCAAGGGGGGACCCCCAATCAGCCCCAGCATTTT. Translating it yields CASSQGGTPNQPQHF.

The rearrangement links TRBV5-4 to TRBJ1-1; D gene ambiguous. V lost 2 bases and J lost 6, with 11 bases in between. CDR3 length: 13 residues. Germline values: CDR1 SGHNT, CDR2 YYREEE (reference sequence). This chain's CDR3 is CASSFFGAPEAFF. The CDR3 DNA reads as TGTGCCAGCAGCTTTTTCGGAGCTCCTGAAGCTTTCTTT.

In this sample, this clone turned up once. The J gene is TRBJ1-5, the V gene TRBV19; possibly TRBD1 for D (6 bases). Germline V gene data show CDR1 as LNHDA and CDR2 as SQIVND (reference sequence). Trimming took off 3 bases at V and 1 base at J, with 16 bases between the two ends. CDR3 length equals 17 residues. The chain's CDR3 is CASSMVPSQGSNQPQHF. CDR3 DNA sequence: TGTGCCAGTAGTATGGTCCCTTCACAGGGCAGCAATCAGCCCCAGCATTTT.

The V and J genes are TRBV6-5 and TRBJ2-1, with D possibly being TRBD1 or TRBD2 (7 bases each). Per germline, CDR1 MNHEY and CDR2 SVGAGI. The CDR3 extends over 16 amino acids. The germline V and J ends were trimmed by 2 bases and 3 bases, with 14 bases remaining between them. CDR3 nucleotide sequence: TGTGCCAGCAGTTACAACAGGGGAGGGGGCTACAATGAGCAGTTCTTC. The encoded protein is CASSYNRGGGYNEQFF.

This chain uses TRBV6-1 with TRBJ1-1; D may be TRBD1 (5 bases). CDR3 length: 12 amino acids. Germline V gene data show CDR1 as MNHNS and CDR2 as SASEGT. Trimming took 6 bases from V and 4 from J, leaving 9 bases between them. The CDR3 DNA sequence: TGTGCCAGCAGACAAGGGACCACTGAAGCTTTCTTT. This encodes CASRQGTTEAFF.

The gene calls are TRBV19 and TRBJ2-2; 9 bases match TRBD1. This CDR3 is built from 18 residues. With 6 bases clipped from V and 7 bases from J, the junction kept 18 bases outside the gene matches. CDR1 and CDR2 (germline): LNHDA, SQIVND (reference sequence). The CDR3 bases are TGTGCCAGTAGCCGAACCCCCGGGACAGGGCTGGGGAGCGGGGAGCTGTTTTTT. This sequence encodes CASSRTPGTGLGSGELFF.

The V call is TRBV2, the J call TRBJ2-1; perhaps TRBD2 as D (6 bases). Per germline, CDR1 SNHLY and CDR2 FYNNEI. The CDR3 has 20 amino acids. Trimming removed 1 base at V and 7 bases at J, with 29 bases between. Here the CDR3 DNA reads TGTGCCAGCAGTGAAGAGTGGTCGGTAGGACACGACGGGAGAAAAAATGAGCAGTTCTTC. Encoded protein: CASSEEWSVGHDGRKNEQFF. The variable domain in full, with the rest retrieved from reference TRBV2 and TRBJ2-1, is EPEVTQTPSHQVTQMGQEVILRCVPISNHLYFYWYRQILGQKVEFLVSFYNNEISEKSEIFDDQFSVERPDGSNFTLKIRSTKLEDSAMYFCASSEEWSVGHDGRKNEQFFGPGTRLTVL.

The V call is TRBV9, the J call TRBJ2-2, with D possibly being TRBD2 (6 bases). The V and J ends lost 0 bases and 1 base respectively, with 13 bases between them. The germline CDR1 and CDR2 sequences are SGDLS and YYNGEE. The CDR3 runs to 17 residues. CDR3 DNA sequence: TGTGCCAGCAGCGTAGACCGGAGGGGCAGGAACACCGGGGAGCTGTTTTTT. Its protein product is CASSVDRRGRNTGELFF.

The gene calls are TRBV28 and TRBJ2-1; D unresolved. The germline V gene encodes CDR1 MDHEN and CDR2 SYDVKM. This CDR3 has 15 residues. Trimming removed 4 bases from V and 3 bases from J, with 13 bases in between. Here the CDR3 reads CASSSPNDNYNEQFF. As DNA, the CDR3 is TGTGCCAGCAGTTCCCCCAACGACAACTACAATGAGCAGTTCTTC.

This chain connects TRBV7-3 to TRBJ2-2; 7 bases are a match to TRBD1. The V and J ends lost 5 bases and 7 bases, in that order; junction bases with no gene match: 7. This CDR3 is built from 14 residues. Germline V CDR1 and CDR2: SGHTA, FQGTGA. CDR3: CASSITGDLGELFF. Written as DNA, the CDR3 is TGTGCCAGCAGCATCACAGGGGATCTCGGGGAGCTGTTTTTT.

This clone came up a few times. This sequence joins TRBV6-1 and TRBJ1-5; tentative D call: TRBD1 (5 bases). Germline CDR1 MNHNS, CDR2 SASEGT. Trimming left V 2 bases short and J 1 base short, with 9 bases between. The CDR3 contains 15 residues. CDR3 coding DNA: TGTGCCAGCAGTGAACGCGGACAAAGCAATCAGCCCCAGCATTTT. The encoded protein is CASSERGQSNQPQHF.

This clone was found once. The chain combines TRBV19 with TRBJ2-3, with 9 positions matching TRBD2. Trimming at V came to 2 bases and at J to 0 bases, leaving 6 bases not matched to a gene. The CDR3 runs to 17 residues. Germline V gene lookup returns CDR1 LNHDA and CDR2 SQIVND (reference sequence). CDR3 in amino acids: CASSISWLAGSTDTQYF. DNA of the CDR3: TGTGCCAGTAGTATAAGCTGGCTAGCGGGGAGCACAGATACGCAGTATTTT. Drawing the rest from reference TRBV19 and TRBJ2-3, the complete variable domain is DGGITQSPKYLFRKEGQNVTLSCEQNLNHDAMYWYRQDPGQGLRLIYYSQIVNDFQKGDIAEGYSVSREKKESFPLTVTSAQKNPTAFYLCASSISWLAGSTDTQYFGPGTRLTVL.

This clone was counted between two and nine times. The V gene is TRBV21-1, the J gene TRBJ1-1; the tabulated D call, TRBD1, remains unverified against the DNA. TRBV21-1 is an annotated pseudogene. The length of the CDR3 is 14 residues. This chain's CDR3 is CASSPTKGAGEAFF. The CDR3 bases are TGTGCCAGCAGCCCCACGAAGGGGGCCGGTGAAGCTTTCTTT.

Turning to this clone: Sequence at one end of the junction differs from germline and may be a read error. The V gene is TRBV28, the J gene TRBJ2-3; 13 nucleotides agree with TRBD2. The CDR3 covers 20 residues. Germline CDR1 and CDR2: MDHEN and SYDVKM. CDR3 region: CASSIWDRWTSGSGTDTQYF. The CDR3 DNA sequence: TGTGCCAGCAGTATATGGGACCGCTGGACTAGCGGGAGCGGCACAGATACGCAGTATTTT.

The chain recombines TRBV10-3 with TRBJ2-1; no reliable D call. Trimming pared 6 bases from V and 3 bases from J, leaving 9 bases between. Germline V gene lookup returns CDR1 ENHRY and CDR2 SYGVKD. CDR3 length equals 13 residues. The CDR3 DNA reads as TGTGCCATCAGCCCTACAGACTACAATGAGCAGTTCTTC. Translation: CAISPTDYNEQFF.

The chain recombines TRBV28 with TRBJ1-3, with D possibly TRBD1 on 5 matching bases. This CDR3 is built from 16 residues. Germline V gene lookup returns CDR1 MDHEN and CDR2 SYDVKM. Trimming removed 2 bases at V and 2 bases at J, with 13 bases between. The CDR3: CASSLGGSFAGNTIYF. In nucleotides, the CDR3 is TGTGCCAGCAGTTTAGGGGGGTCCTTCGCTGGAAACACCATATATTTT.

The chain carries TRBV7-2 and TRBJ2-3, with D unresolved. V lost 0 bases to trimming and J lost 4 bases, with 8 bases between them. This CDR3 region has 14 residues. Germline V CDR1 and CDR2: SGHTA, FQGNSA. CDR3 region: CASSLAGWADTQYF. The CDR3 nucleotides are TGTGCCAGCAGCTTAGCTGGTTGGGCAGATACGCAGTATTTT.

The CDR3 reads CASSRQGGAGTEAFF. The CDR3 nucleotides are TGTGCCAGCAGCAGACAGGGGGGCGCGGGCACTGAAGCTTTCTTT. The V and J genes are TRBV9 and TRBJ1-1; 9 bases agree with TRBD1. Unmatched junction bases numbered 8, after V lost 4 bases and J lost 4 bases. Germline CDR1 reads SGDLS; CDR2 reads YYNGEE. CDR3 size: 15 residues.